This T cell receptor (beta chain) was found in a study of shared clonotypes between healthy human individuals. Data came from immunoSEQ multiplex PCR; TCRdb stores just in-frame clones and leaves some out. Of around 2.5 million clones in the sample, approximately 94% were seen once. The V gene lost 0 bases and the J gene lost 1 base, with 10 bases spanning the gap. The CDR3 contains 16 residues. CDR1 and CDR2 (germline): MNHEY, SVGAGI. Sequencing was performed on naive CD4+ T cells from PBMCs. The subset is: CD45RA+ positively selected. The chain couples TRBV6-5 to TRBJ2-1; weak D call: TRBD2 (5 bases). The TCR originated in a young man in good health. Some clones in this sample may be carry-over from other donors' samples. The CDR3 region is CASSYSKLASYNEQFF. CDR3 bases: TGTGCCAGCAGTTACTCGAAGCTAGCTTCCTACAATGAGCAGTTCTTC.